Listed below are T cell receptor beta chains from one sample, sequenced in a study of T cell responses to AZD1222 COVID-19 vaccine. The assay was immunoSEQ multiplex PCR, and TCRdb's table has in-frame clones only and misses some. The top ten hold 4% to 4.5% of the sample, which has roughly 120,000 clones, 88% seen once. The sequencing here drew on peripheral blood, taken on day 0 of AZD1222 vaccination. These receptors all come from an adult in good health. CDR3s include the opening cysteine and the closing phenylalanine or tryptophan. Each record gives: J gene, V gene, CDR3 protein.

j_call: TRBJ1-4
v_call: TRBV7-8
cdr3_aa: CASSPHRVANEKLFF

j_call: TRBJ1-2
v_call: TRBV4-2
cdr3_aa: CASSPTGDGYTF

j_call: -
v_call: TRBV11-1
cdr3_aa: CASSNRDGTYEQYF

j_call: TRBJ1-2
v_call: TRBV19
cdr3_aa: CASSATGSYGYTF

j_call: TRBJ1-6
v_call: TRBV14
cdr3_aa: CASSREFASSPLHF

j_call: TRBJ2-7
v_call: TRBV19
cdr3_aa: CASSMSQGYEQYF

j_call: TRBJ1-4
v_call: TRBV21-1
cdr3_aa: CASSKVLRQGGSTNEKLFF

j_call: TRBJ1-2
v_call: TRBV19
cdr3_aa: CASRNLGGARGVNHGYTF

j_call: TRBJ1-4
v_call: TRBV6-2/TRBV6-3
cdr3_aa: CASSYQGGKLFF

j_call: TRBJ2-1
v_call: TRBV5-1
cdr3_aa: CASSLATGRENEQFF

j_call: TRBJ2-7
v_call: TRBV11-2
cdr3_aa: CASSLWAGSYEQYF